The text below deals with one TCR beta chain. Its antigen is not identified. The sample is drawn from a study of monozygotic twins with inflammatory bowel disease. Blood was collected, roughly 2.5 ml per donor. Looked up from germline, CDR1 is SNHLY and CDR2 is FYNNEI. This CDR3 has 13 residues. Study-level findings and limits: With inverse Simpson as the measure, TCRbeta diversity was lower in IBD patients than in healthy co-twins. With others, IBD patients shared fewer clonotypes than healthy twins did, especially with disease activity.

Two nested PCRs, run for approximately 17 and 9 cycles, were applied to TCRalpha and TCRbeta cDNA. TCRdb reprocessed the 5' RACE reads and stores each CDR3 protein as one record, lacking DNA. The specimen's table records 200,000 to 250,000 distinct CDR3 sequences. This TCR came from a human donor with ulcerative colitis or Crohn's disease, or a healthy co-twin of an affected twin (not recorded which). Sequencing was carried out using blood. V is TRBV2 and J is TRBJ1-1; TCRdb gives TRBD1 as the D gene, but with no DNA this cannot be confirmed. The CDR3 reads CASRADSQTEAFF. Based on the CDR3 plus reference TRBV2 and TRBJ1-1, the full variable domain is EPEVTQTPSHQVTQMGQEVILRCVPISNHLYFYWYRQILGQKVEFLVSFYNNEISEKSEIFDDQFSVERPDGSNFTLKIRSTKLEDSAMYFCASRADSQTEAFFGQGTRLTVV.